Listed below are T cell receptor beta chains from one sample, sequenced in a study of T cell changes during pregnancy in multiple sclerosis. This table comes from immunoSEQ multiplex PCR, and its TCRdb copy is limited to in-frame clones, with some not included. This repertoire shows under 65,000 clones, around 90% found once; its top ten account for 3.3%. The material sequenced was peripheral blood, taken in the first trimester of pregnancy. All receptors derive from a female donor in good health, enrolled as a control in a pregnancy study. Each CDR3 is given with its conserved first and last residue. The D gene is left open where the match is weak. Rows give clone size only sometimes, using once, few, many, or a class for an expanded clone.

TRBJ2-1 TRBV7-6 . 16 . CASSSRTDEAVGWQFF TGTGCCAGCAGCTCTCGGACTGACGAGGCAGTGGGGTGGCAGTTCTTC
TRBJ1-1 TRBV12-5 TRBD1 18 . CASGLQTLRGRTDTEAFF TGTGCTAGTGGTTTGCAAACTCTTAGGGGGCGCACGGACACTGAAGCTTTCTTT
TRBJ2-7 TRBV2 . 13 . CASSEGTAYEQYF TGTGCCAGCAGTGAAGGTACAGCTTACGAGCAGTACTTC
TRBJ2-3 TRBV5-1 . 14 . CASSGDSGADTQYF TGCGCCAGCAGCGGGGATTCGGGGGCAGATACGCAGTATTTT
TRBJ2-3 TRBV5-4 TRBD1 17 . CASSRPGTGLITDTQYF TGTGCCAGCAGCCGACCCGGGACAGGCCTTATCACAGATACGCAGTATTTT
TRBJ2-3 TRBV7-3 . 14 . CASSLLGNTDTQYF TGTGCCAGCAGCTTACTCGGGAACACAGATACGCAGTATTTT
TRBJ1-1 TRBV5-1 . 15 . CASSFIWEGDTEAFF TGCGCCAGCAGCTTTATTTGGGAGGGAGACACTGAAGCTTTCTTT
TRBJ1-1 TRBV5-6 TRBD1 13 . CASSYRGNTEAFF TGTGCCAGCAGCTACAGGGGTAACACTGAAGCTTTCTTT
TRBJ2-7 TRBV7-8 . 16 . CASSRVRQPTFYEQYF TGTGCCAGCAGCCGGGTACGGCAGCCTACTTTCTACGAGCAGTACTTC
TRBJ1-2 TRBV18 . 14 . CASSPPPGYHGYTF TGTGCCAGCTCACCCCCCCCAGGGTACCATGGCTACACCTTC
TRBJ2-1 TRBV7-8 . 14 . CASSPGQPDNEQFF TGTGCCAGCAGCCCCGGACAGCCCGACAATGAGCAGTTCTTC
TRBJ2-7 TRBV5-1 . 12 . CASRTDSYEQYF TGCGCCAGCCGGACAGACTCCTACGAGCAGTACTTC
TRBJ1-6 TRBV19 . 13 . CASSIKYHSPLHF TGTGCCAGTAGTATTAAATATCATTCACCCCTCCACTTT
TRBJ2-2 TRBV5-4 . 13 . CASSLAPPGELFF TGTGCCAGCAGCTTGGCTCCCCCCGGGGAGCTGTTTTTT
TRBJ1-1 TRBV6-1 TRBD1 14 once CASSSQGDHTEAFF TGTGCCAGCAGCTCCCAGGGGGACCACACTGAAGCTTTCTTT
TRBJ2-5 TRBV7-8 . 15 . CASSLGGSGRETQYF TGTGCCAGCAGCTTAGGGGGTTCGGGAAGGGAGACCCAGTACTTC
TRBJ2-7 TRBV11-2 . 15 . CASSLGRRETYEQYF TGTGCCAGCAGCTTAGGTAGGCGGGAAACCTACGAGCAGTACTTC
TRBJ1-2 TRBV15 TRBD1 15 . CATSRDRQGFYGYTF TGTGCCACCAGCAGAGATAGACAGGGATTCTATGGCTACACCTTC
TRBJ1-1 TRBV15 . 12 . CATSSRGTEAFF TGTGCCACCAGCAGCAGGGGCACTGAAGCTTTCTTT
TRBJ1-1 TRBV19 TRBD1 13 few CASSPTGETEAFF TGTGCCAGTAGTCCAACAGGGGAGACTGAAGCTTTCTTT
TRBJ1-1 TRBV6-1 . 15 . CASSEIPGVTTEAFF TGTGCCAGCAGTGAAATCCCAGGGGTGACCACTGAAGCTTTCTTT
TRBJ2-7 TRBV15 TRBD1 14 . CATSRGGTGIEQYF TGTGCCACCAGCAGAGGTGGGACAGGGATCGAGCAGTACTTC
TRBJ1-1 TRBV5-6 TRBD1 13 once CASSFDRDTEAFF TGTGCCAGCAGCTTCGACAGGGACACTGAAGCTTTCTTT
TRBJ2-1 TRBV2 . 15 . CASSDPTGWDNEQFF TGTGCCAGCAGTGACCCCACAGGGTGGGATAATGAGCAGTTCTTC
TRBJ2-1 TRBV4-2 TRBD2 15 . CASSQRTSGTYEQFF TGTGCCAGCAGCCAGAGGACTAGCGGGACCTATGAGCAGTTCTTC
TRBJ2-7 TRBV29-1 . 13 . CSVAEGRASEQYF TGCAGCGTTGCGGAGGGTAGGGCTAGCGAGCAGTACTTC
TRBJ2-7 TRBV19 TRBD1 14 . CASSRDRGSYEQYF TGTGCCAGTAGTCGGGACAGAGGCTCCTACGAGCAGTACTTC
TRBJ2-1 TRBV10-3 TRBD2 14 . CAISGTSEGLEQFF TGTGCCATCAGTGGGACTAGCGAGGGACTTGAGCAGTTCTTC
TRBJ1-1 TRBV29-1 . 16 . CSAAGGQRGGYTEAFF TGCAGCGCTGCCGGAGGACAGCGGGGGGGCTACACTGAAGCTTTCTTT
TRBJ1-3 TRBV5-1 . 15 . CASSFGGNSGNTIYF TGCGCCAGCAGCTTTGGGGGCAACTCTGGAAACACCATATATTTT
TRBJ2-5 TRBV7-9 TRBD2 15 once CASSRPGRGEETQYF TGTGCCAGCAGCCGCCCCGGGAGGGGAGAAGAGACCCAGTACTTC
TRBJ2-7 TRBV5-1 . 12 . CASSFQGSEQYF TGCGCCAGCAGCTTCCAGGGGTCCGAGCAGTACTTC
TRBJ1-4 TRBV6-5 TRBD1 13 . CASSPGQAEKLFF TGTGCCAGCAGTCCCGGACAGGCTGAAAAACTGTTTTTT
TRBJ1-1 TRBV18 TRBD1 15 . CASSPLGQANTEAFF TGTGCCAGCTCACCACTGGGACAGGCGAACACTGAAGCTTTCTTT
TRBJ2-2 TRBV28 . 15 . CASSPPGGQLGELFF TGTGCCAGCAGTCCCCCAGGAGGACAGCTCGGGGAGCTGTTTTTT
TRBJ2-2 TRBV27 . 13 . CASSSRNTGELFF TGTGCCAGCAGTTCCCGGAACACCGGGGAGCTGTTTTTT
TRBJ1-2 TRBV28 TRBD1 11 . CASGQDYGYTF TGTGCCAGTGGACAGGACTATGGCTACACCTTC
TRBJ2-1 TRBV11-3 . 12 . CASSLDSYEQFF TGTGCCAGCAGCTTAGATAGTTATGAGCAGTTCTTC